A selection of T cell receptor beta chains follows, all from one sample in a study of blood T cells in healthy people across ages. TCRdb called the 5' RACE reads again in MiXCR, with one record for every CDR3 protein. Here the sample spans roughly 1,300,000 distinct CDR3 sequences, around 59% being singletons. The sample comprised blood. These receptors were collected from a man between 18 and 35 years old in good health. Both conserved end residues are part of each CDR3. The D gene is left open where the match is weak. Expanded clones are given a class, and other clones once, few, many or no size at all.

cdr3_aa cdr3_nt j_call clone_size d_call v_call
CASSRPHSTDTQYF TGTGCCAGCAGTAGGCCCCACAGCACAGATACGCAGTATTTT TRBJ2-3 few . TRBV25-1
CASSYIAGGTGELFF TGTGCCAGCAGCTATATCGCAGGGGGCACCGGGGAGCTGTTTTTT TRBJ2-2 . TRBD1 TRBV11-3
CASSYRGYQPQHF TGTGCCAGCAGTTACAGGGGATATCAGCCCCAGCATTTT TRBJ1-5 . . TRBV6-2/TRBV6-3
CASSVVVGETQYF TGTGCCAGCAGCGTAGTGGTAGGGGAGACCCAGTACTTC TRBJ2-5 . . TRBV9
CASSSPGTGLPRQPQHF TGTGCCAGCAGCTCCCCCGGGACAGGTCTTCCAAGGCAGCCCCAGCATTTT TRBJ1-5 once TRBD1 TRBV11-2
CASTTRLAGFQETQYF TGTGCCAGCACTACTCGGCTAGCGGGTTTCCAAGAGACCCAGTACTTC TRBJ2-5 . TRBD2 TRBV28
CASSLSSEETQYF TGTGCCAGCAGTTTATCGTCCGAAGAGACCCAGTACTTC TRBJ2-5 . . TRBV27
CATSRNDGTDPRNEQFF TGTGCCACCAGCAGAAACGATGGGACGGACCCTAGGAATGAGCAGTTCTTC TRBJ2-1 . . TRBV15
CASSANPNTEAFF TGTGCCAGCAGTGCTAACCCGAACACTGAAGCTTTCTTT TRBJ1-1 . . TRBV28
CASSSGLDSYNEQYF TGTGCCAGCAGCAGCGGACTAGACTCCTACAATGAGCAGTACTTC TRBJ2-7 . TRBD2 TRBV9
CASALQGGFYTEAFF TGTGCCAGCGCCCTTCAGGGGGGGTTTTATACTGAAGCTTTCTTT TRBJ1-1 . TRBD1 TRBV2
CASKTQGPITDTQYF TGTGCCTCCAAAACACAGGGCCCTATCACAGATACGCAGTATTTT TRBJ2-3 few . TRBV27
CASSRGQGALKNQPQHF TGTGCCAGCAGCCGAGGACAGGGGGCCCTAAAAAATCAGCCCCAGCATTTT TRBJ1-5 . TRBD1 TRBV28
CASSHGGRREQYF TGCGCCAGCAGCCACGGGGGAAGGCGCGAGCAGTACTTC TRBJ2-7 . . TRBV4-1
CASSPPRTGMDGYTF TGTGCCAGCTCACCGCCCCGGACAGGGATGGATGGCTACACCTTC TRBJ1-2 . TRBD1 TRBV18
CASTYTGKETQYF TGTGCCAGCACCTACACAGGAAAGGAGACCCAGTACTTC TRBJ2-5 once . TRBV25-1
CASSATGGQETQYF TGTGCCAGCAGCGCTACAGGGGGGCAAGAGACCCAGTACTTC TRBJ2-5 few TRBD1 TRBV12-3/TRBV12-4
CASSPLTSLIYEQYF TGTGCCAGCAGCCCGCTGACTAGCTTAATCTACGAGCAGTACTTC TRBJ2-7 . TRBD2 TRBV5-6
CSADRASRETQYF TGCAGTGCCGACAGGGCTAGCAGAGAGACCCAGTACTTC TRBJ2-5 . TRBD1 TRBV20-1
CASSQDGLHEQFF TGTGCCAGCAGCCAAGATGGGCTCCACGAGCAGTTCTTC TRBJ2-1 few . TRBV4-2
CATSRDGTGAFF TGTGCCACCAGCAGAGATGGGACGGGAGCTTTCTTT TRBJ1-1 few . TRBV15
CSVVTLLGRGETQYF TGCAGCGTTGTAACCCTTTTAGGGCGGGGAGAGACCCAGTACTTC TRBJ2-5 few . TRBV29-1
CASTRQGAWDNEQFF TGTGCCAGCACCCGACAGGGGGCCTGGGACAATGAGCAGTTCTTC TRBJ2-1 . TRBD1 TRBV2
CASRRTGTVNEQFF TGTGCCAGCAGACGGACAGGGACGGTGAATGAGCAGTTCTTC TRBJ2-1 few TRBD1 TRBV27
CASSRHVGTDTQYF TGTGCCAGCAGCCGGCATGTGGGCACAGATACGCAGTATTTT TRBJ2-3 . . TRBV14
CASSHRDGTDGYTF TGTGCCAGCAGCCATCGGGACGGGACAGATGGCTACACCTTC TRBJ1-2 few TRBD1 TRBV4-2
CAIGQGSSYNEQFF TGTGCCATAGGACAGGGGAGTTCCTACAATGAGCAGTTCTTC TRBJ2-1 few TRBD1 TRBV10-3
CASSQLVQDNEQFF TGTGCCAGCAGCCAACTAGTACAGGACAATGAGCAGTTCTTC TRBJ2-1 . . TRBV14
CASSPLGTWGPSYNEQFF TGTGCCAGCAGTCCGCTCGGAACCTGGGGGCCCTCCTACAATGAGCAGTTCTTC TRBJ2-1 . . TRBV28